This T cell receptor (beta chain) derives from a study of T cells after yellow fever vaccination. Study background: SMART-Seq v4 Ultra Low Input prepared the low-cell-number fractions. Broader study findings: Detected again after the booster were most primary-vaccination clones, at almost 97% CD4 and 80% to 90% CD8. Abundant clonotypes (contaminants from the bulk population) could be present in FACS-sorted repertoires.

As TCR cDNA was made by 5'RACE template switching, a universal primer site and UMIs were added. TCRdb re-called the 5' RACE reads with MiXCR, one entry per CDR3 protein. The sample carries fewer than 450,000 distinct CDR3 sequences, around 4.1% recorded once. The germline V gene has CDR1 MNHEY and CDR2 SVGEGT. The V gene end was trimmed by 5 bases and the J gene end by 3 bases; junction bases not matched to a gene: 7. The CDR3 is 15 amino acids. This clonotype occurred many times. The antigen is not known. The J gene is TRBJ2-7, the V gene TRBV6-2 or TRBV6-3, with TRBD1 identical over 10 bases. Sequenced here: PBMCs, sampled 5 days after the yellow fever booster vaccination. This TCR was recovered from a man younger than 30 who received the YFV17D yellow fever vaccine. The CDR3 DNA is TGTGCCAGCAGTCCAATTGGACAGGGGGTCTACGAGCAGTACTTC. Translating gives CASSPIGQGVYEQYF.